This is a list of T cell receptor beta chains from one sample in a study of shared clonotypes between healthy human individuals. Libraries were prepared by immunoSEQ multiplex PCR; TCRdb keeps only in-frame clonotypes and omits some of them. The table has under 2.5 million clones, about nine tenths seen once. The sequencing sample was made of naive CD4+ T cells from PBMCs. The receptors stem from a man younger than 35 in good health. Some clones in this sample may be carry-over from other donors' samples. The CDR3 runs from the conserved cysteine through the conserved F or W. D genes are given only for firm matches. Expanded clones are given a class, and other clones once, few, many or no size at all.

clone size: .; J gene: TRBJ1-4; D gene: .; V gene: TRBV6-1; CDR3 protein: CASRGTTREKLFF; CDR3 DNA: TGTGCCAGCAGAGGGACCACGCGGGAAAAACTGTTTTTT
clone size: .; J gene: TRBJ2-3; D gene: .; V gene: TRBV27; CDR3 protein: CASSSIIAADTQYF; CDR3 DNA: TGTGCCAGCAGTTCCATTATAGCGGCAGATACGCAGTATTTT
clone size: .; J gene: TRBJ1-4; D gene: .; V gene: TRBV4-1; CDR3 protein: CASSQGGAGSATNEKLFF; CDR3 DNA: TGCGCCAGCAGCCAAGGAGGCGCAGGATCTGCAACTAATGAAAAACTGTTTTTT
clone size: .; J gene: TRBJ2-1; D gene: TRBD2; V gene: TRBV25-1; CDR3 protein: CASSEYRTSAYNEQFF; CDR3 DNA: TGTGCCAGCAGTGAATATAGGACTAGCGCTTACAATGAGCAGTTCTTC
clone size: .; J gene: TRBJ2-3; D gene: TRBD2; V gene: TRBV5-4; CDR3 protein: CASSSGGSPTDTQYF; CDR3 DNA: TGTGCCAGCAGCTCCGGGGGGAGCCCCACGGATACGCAGTATTTT
clone size: .; J gene: TRBJ1-2; D gene: .; V gene: TRBV6-6; CDR3 protein: CASSFARIYGYTF; CDR3 DNA: TGTGCCAGCAGTTTTGCACGGATCTATGGCTACACCTTC
clone size: .; J gene: TRBJ2-5; D gene: .; V gene: TRBV5-1; CDR3 protein: CASSLRSNQETQYF; CDR3 DNA: TGCGCCAGCAGCTTGCGGTCAAACCAAGAGACCCAGTACTTC
clone size: .; J gene: TRBJ2-7; D gene: .; V gene: TRBV28; CDR3 protein: CASSQPSRKGDSYEQYF; CDR3 DNA: TGTGCCAGCAGTCAACCATCTAGAAAGGGGGACTCCTACGAGCAGTACTTC
clone size: .; J gene: TRBJ2-5; D gene: TRBD2; V gene: TRBV6-1; CDR3 protein: CASTPGGRREETQYF; CDR3 DNA: TGTGCCAGCACCCCGGGGGGTAGACGGGAAGAGACCCAGTACTTC
clone size: .; J gene: TRBJ1-1; D gene: .; V gene: TRBV6-1; CDR3 protein: CASSAIHSNTEAFF; CDR3 DNA: TGTGCCAGCAGCGCTATACATTCGAACACTGAAGCTTTCTTT
clone size: .; J gene: TRBJ2-3; D gene: .; V gene: TRBV5-1; CDR3 protein: CASSLVRGATDTQYF; CDR3 DNA: TGCGCCAGCAGCTTGGTGCGGGGTGCCACAGATACGCAGTATTTT
clone size: .; J gene: TRBJ2-5; D gene: .; V gene: TRBV28; CDR3 protein: CASSLERGQTNGETQYF; CDR3 DNA: TGTGCCAGCAGTTTGGAAAGGGGTCAGACTAACGGGGAGACCCAGTACTTC
clone size: once; J gene: TRBJ2-3; D gene: TRBD2; V gene: TRBV5-1; CDR3 protein: CASSPRDYGVDTQYF; CDR3 DNA: TGCGCCAGCAGCCCGCGGGACTATGGGGTAGATACGCAGTATTTT
clone size: .; J gene: TRBJ2-7; D gene: .; V gene: TRBV5-6; CDR3 protein: CASSLLGDAYEQYF; CDR3 DNA: TGTGCCAGCAGCTTACTCGGGGACGCCTACGAGCAGTACTTC
clone size: .; J gene: TRBJ1-5; D gene: .; V gene: TRBV2; CDR3 protein: CASRAGTLYQPQHF; CDR3 DNA: TGTGCCAGCAGGGCCGGGACGCTGTATCAGCCCCAGCATTTT
clone size: .; J gene: TRBJ2-1; D gene: TRBD2; V gene: TRBV6-5; CDR3 protein: CASRASGRTHEQFF; CDR3 DNA: TGTGCCAGCAGGGCAAGCGGGAGGACCCATGAGCAGTTCTTC
clone size: .; J gene: TRBJ2-1; D gene: .; V gene: TRBV7-3; CDR3 protein: CASSRGLGLQFF; CDR3 DNA: TGTGCCAGCAGCCGGGGGCTAGGGCTTCAGTTCTTC
clone size: .; J gene: TRBJ2-5; D gene: TRBD1; V gene: TRBV2; CDR3 protein: CASSEQGGEETQYF; CDR3 DNA: TGTGCCAGCAGTGAACAAGGGGGCGAAGAGACCCAGTACTTC
clone size: .; J gene: TRBJ2-5; D gene: .; V gene: TRBV27; CDR3 protein: CASSWTPLIRETQYF; CDR3 DNA: TGTGCCAGCAGTTGGACTCCCCTCATTAGGGAGACCCAGTACTTC
clone size: few; J gene: TRBJ1-1; D gene: TRBD1; V gene: TRBV2; CDR3 protein: CASRWTGNTEAFF; CDR3 DNA: TGTGCCAGCAGATGGACAGGGAACACTGAAGCTTTCTTT
clone size: .; J gene: TRBJ2-1; D gene: TRBD1; V gene: TRBV6-1; CDR3 protein: CASSEPGQRSEQFF; CDR3 DNA: TGTGCCAGCAGTGAACCGGGACAGAGAAGTGAGCAGTTCTTC
clone size: .; J gene: TRBJ2-3; D gene: .; V gene: TRBV12-5; CDR3 protein: CASGWGDTQYF; CDR3 DNA: TGTGCTAGTGGTTGGGGGGATACGCAGTATTTT
clone size: .; J gene: TRBJ1-4; D gene: .; V gene: TRBV5-1; CDR3 protein: CASSQQGLGNEKLFF; CDR3 DNA: TGCGCCAGCAGCCAGCAGGGACTGGGTAATGAAAAACTGTTTTTT
clone size: .; J gene: TRBJ2-5; D gene: .; V gene: TRBV11-2; CDR3 protein: CASSLGSPQETQYF; CDR3 DNA: TGTGCCAGCAGCTTAGGCTCCCCTCAAGAGACCCAGTACTTC
clone size: .; J gene: TRBJ2-2; D gene: TRBD2; V gene: TRBV11-2; CDR3 protein: CASSAQLAGGWAGELFF; CDR3 DNA: TGTGCCAGCAGCGCCCAACTAGCGGGAGGCTGGGCCGGGGAGCTGTTTTTT
clone size: .; J gene: TRBJ2-5; D gene: .; V gene: TRBV5-5; CDR3 protein: CASSFGLQETQYF; CDR3 DNA: TGTGCCAGCAGCTTCGGGCTGCAAGAGACCCAGTACTTC
clone size: .; J gene: TRBJ2-1; D gene: .; V gene: TRBV15; CDR3 protein: CATSRLRVGPFF; CDR3 DNA: TGTGCCACCAGCAGACTAAGGGTCGGGCCGTTCTTC
clone size: .; J gene: TRBJ2-7; D gene: .; V gene: TRBV9; CDR3 protein: CASNRGRYEQYF; CDR3 DNA: TGTGCCAGCAATCGGGGTAGGTACGAGCAGTACTTC
clone size: .; J gene: TRBJ2-5; D gene: .; V gene: TRBV5-6; CDR3 protein: CASSSQPKYQETQYF; CDR3 DNA: TGTGCCAGCAGCTCGCAACCGAAGTACCAAGAGACCCAGTACTTC
clone size: once; J gene: TRBJ2-3; D gene: .; V gene: TRBV5-1; CDR3 protein: CASSPGTGTDYYTDTQYF; CDR3 DNA: TGCGCCAGCAGCCCGGGGACTGGGACGGACTACTACACAGATACGCAGTATTTT
clone size: .; J gene: TRBJ2-2; D gene: TRBD2; V gene: TRBV7-9; CDR3 protein: CACSGDSGSVGELFF; CDR3 DNA: TGTGCCTGTAGCGGAGATAGCGGGAGCGTGGGGGAGCTGTTTTTT
clone size: .; J gene: TRBJ1-6; D gene: .; V gene: TRBV7-9; CDR3 protein: CASSPHRQENSPLHF; CDR3 DNA: TGTGCCAGCAGCCCTCACCGACAGGAAAACTCACCCCTCCACTTT
clone size: .; J gene: TRBJ1-5; D gene: .; V gene: TRBV6-1; CDR3 protein: CASSERHRSQPQHF; CDR3 DNA: TGTGCCAGCAGTGAAAGACACCGCTCTCAACCCCAGCATTTT
clone size: .; J gene: TRBJ1-6; D gene: .; V gene: TRBV5-6; CDR3 protein: CASSLAPSSPLHF; CDR3 DNA: TGTGCCAGCAGCTTGGCCCCCAGTTCACCCCTCCACTTT
clone size: once; J gene: TRBJ2-6; D gene: .; V gene: TRBV28; CDR3 protein: CASSRPWAGANVLTF; CDR3 DNA: TGTGCCAGCAGCCGACCATGGGCGGGGGCCAACGTCCTGACTTTC
clone size: .; J gene: TRBJ2-2; D gene: .; V gene: TRBV4-3; CDR3 protein: CASSQDRRDTGELFF; CDR3 DNA: TGCGCCAGCAGCCAAGATAGGAGGGACACCGGGGAGCTGTTTTTT
clone size: .; J gene: TRBJ2-7; D gene: TRBD1; V gene: TRBV27; CDR3 protein: CASSLGTGGSYEQYF; CDR3 DNA: TGTGCCAGCAGTTTGGGGACAGGGGGCTCCTACGAGCAGTACTTC
clone size: .; J gene: TRBJ2-2; D gene: .; V gene: TRBV5-1; CDR3 protein: CASSTLPSTGELFF; CDR3 DNA: TGCGCCAGCAGCACCCTACCAAGCACCGGGGAGCTGTTTTTT
clone size: .; J gene: TRBJ2-7; D gene: .; V gene: TRBV5-1; CDR3 protein: CASSLGQEGDEQYF; CDR3 DNA: TGCGCCAGCAGCTTAGGACAAGAGGGCGACGAGCAGTACTTC
clone size: .; J gene: TRBJ1-4; D gene: .; V gene: TRBV5-4; CDR3 protein: CASSLGGGVYEKLFF; CDR3 DNA: TGTGCCAGCAGCTTGGGCGGGGGCGTTTATGAAAAACTGTTTTTT
clone size: .; J gene: TRBJ1-1; D gene: .; V gene: TRBV18; CDR3 protein: CASSPPKGGGTEAFF; CDR3 DNA: TGTGCCAGCTCACCACCCAAGGGCGGTGGCACTGAAGCTTTCTTT
clone size: .; J gene: TRBJ1-1; D gene: .; V gene: TRBV15; CDR3 protein: CATSRDLGGEAFF; CDR3 DNA: TGCGCCACCAGCAGAGATTTGGGGGGGGAAGCTTTCTTT
clone size: .; J gene: TRBJ1-2; D gene: TRBD1; V gene: TRBV4-3; CDR3 protein: CASSPTGQAYGYTF; CDR3 DNA: TGCGCCAGCAGCCCCACCGGACAGGCCTACGGCTACACCTTC
clone size: .; J gene: TRBJ2-7; D gene: TRBD2; V gene: TRBV7-3; CDR3 protein: CASSLTRDYPHEQYF; CDR3 DNA: TGTGCCAGCAGCTTAACCCGGGACTACCCCCACGAGCAGTACTTC
clone size: .; J gene: TRBJ1-2; D gene: TRBD1; V gene: TRBV27; CDR3 protein: CASSFGIGRGPDGYTF; CDR3 DNA: TGTGCCAGCAGTTTCGGCATTGGCAGGGGGCCCGATGGCTACACCTTC
clone size: once; J gene: TRBJ2-2; D gene: .; V gene: TRBV28; CDR3 protein: CASRRDLHTGELFF; CDR3 DNA: TGTGCCAGCAGACGGGACCTACATACCGGGGAGCTGTTTTTT
clone size: .; J gene: TRBJ2-7; D gene: TRBD2; V gene: TRBV7-2; CDR3 protein: CASSSLRTSGIDSYEQYF; CDR3 DNA: TGTGCCAGCAGCAGCCTCCGGACTAGCGGGATAGACTCCTACGAGCAGTACTTC
clone size: .; J gene: TRBJ1-3; D gene: TRBD1; V gene: TRBV7-9; CDR3 protein: CASSSPGQGAGNTIYF; CDR3 DNA: TGTGCCAGCAGCTCCCCGGGACAGGGGGCGGGAAACACCATATATTTT
clone size: .; J gene: TRBJ2-5; D gene: .; V gene: TRBV14; CDR3 protein: CASSRHFEETQYF; CDR3 DNA: TGTGCCAGCAGCCGCCATTTCGAAGAGACCCAGTACTTC
clone size: .; J gene: TRBJ2-5; D gene: .; V gene: TRBV7-3; CDR3 protein: CASSSNNRETQYF; CDR3 DNA: TGTGCCAGCAGCTCCAACAATCGGGAGACCCAGTACTTC
clone size: .; J gene: TRBJ1-2; D gene: .; V gene: TRBV28; CDR3 protein: CASSPLGTDYGYTF; CDR3 DNA: TGTGCCAGCAGTCCGCTTGGGACGGACTATGGCTACACCTTC
clone size: .; J gene: TRBJ2-4; D gene: .; V gene: TRBV6-6; CDR3 protein: CASSLDSRAKNIQYF; CDR3 DNA: TGTGCCAGCAGTTTGGACAGCCGAGCCAAAAACATTCAGTACTTC
clone size: once; J gene: TRBJ2-1; D gene: TRBD2; V gene: TRBV7-6; CDR3 protein: CASSAGTRSDGEQFF; CDR3 DNA: TGTGCCAGCAGCGCAGGGACTAGGAGTGATGGTGAGCAGTTCTTC
clone size: .; J gene: TRBJ2-7; D gene: TRBD2; V gene: TRBV18; CDR3 protein: CASSPQPMASGSAHEQYF; CDR3 DNA: TGTGCCAGCTCACCACAGCCTATGGCTAGCGGGAGTGCCCACGAGCAGTACTTC
clone size: .; J gene: TRBJ1-5; D gene: .; V gene: TRBV7-2; CDR3 protein: CASSFTGDNQPQHF; CDR3 DNA: TGTGCCAGCAGCTTTACGGGGGACAATCAGCCCCAGCATTTT
clone size: .; J gene: TRBJ2-3; D gene: .; V gene: TRBV14; CDR3 protein: CASSPPRFGTQYF; CDR3 DNA: TGTGCCAGCAGCCCACCCAGGTTCGGTACGCAGTATTTT
clone size: .; J gene: TRBJ2-2; D gene: .; V gene: TRBV27; CDR3 protein: CASRSQWATGELFF; CDR3 DNA: TGTGCCAGCAGATCTCAGTGGGCCACCGGGGAGCTGTTTTTT
clone size: few; J gene: TRBJ1-5; D gene: TRBD1; V gene: TRBV19; CDR3 protein: CASIETGGWHQPQHF; CDR3 DNA: TGTGCCAGTATCGAAACAGGGGGCTGGCATCAGCCCCAGCATTTT
clone size: .; J gene: TRBJ2-7; D gene: TRBD1; V gene: TRBV10-3; CDR3 protein: CAISEGTGQTYEQYF; CDR3 DNA: TGTGCCATCAGTGAAGGGACAGGGCAGACCTACGAGCAGTACTTC
clone size: .; J gene: TRBJ1-5; D gene: .; V gene: TRBV6-6; CDR3 protein: CASSYREDQPQHF; CDR3 DNA: TGTGCCAGCAGTTACAGGGAAGATCAGCCCCAGCATTTT